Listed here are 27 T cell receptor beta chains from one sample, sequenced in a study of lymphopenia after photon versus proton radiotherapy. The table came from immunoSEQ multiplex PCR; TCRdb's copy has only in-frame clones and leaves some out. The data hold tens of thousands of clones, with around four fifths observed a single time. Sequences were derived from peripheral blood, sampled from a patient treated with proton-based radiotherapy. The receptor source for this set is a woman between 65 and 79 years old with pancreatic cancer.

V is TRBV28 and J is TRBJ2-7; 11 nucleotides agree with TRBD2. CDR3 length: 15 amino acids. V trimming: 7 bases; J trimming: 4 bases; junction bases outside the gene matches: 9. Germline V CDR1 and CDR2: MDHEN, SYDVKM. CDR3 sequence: CASIGGPSGRYEQYF. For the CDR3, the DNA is TGTGCCAGCATAGGTGGGCCTAGCGGGAGGTACGAGCAGTACTTC.

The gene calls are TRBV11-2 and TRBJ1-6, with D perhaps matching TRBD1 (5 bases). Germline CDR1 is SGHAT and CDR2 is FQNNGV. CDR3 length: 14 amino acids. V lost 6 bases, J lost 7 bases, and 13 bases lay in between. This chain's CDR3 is CASRQGRENSPLHF. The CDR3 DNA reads TGTGCCAGCAGGCAGGGAAGGGAAAATTCACCCCTCCACTTT.

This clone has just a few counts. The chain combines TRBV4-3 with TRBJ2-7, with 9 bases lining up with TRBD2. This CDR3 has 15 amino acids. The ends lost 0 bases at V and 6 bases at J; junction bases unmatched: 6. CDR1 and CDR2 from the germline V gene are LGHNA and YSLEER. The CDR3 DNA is TGCGCCAGCAGCCAAGAACCAGCGGGAGGTGGCGAGCAGTACTTC. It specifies CASSQEPAGGGEQYF.

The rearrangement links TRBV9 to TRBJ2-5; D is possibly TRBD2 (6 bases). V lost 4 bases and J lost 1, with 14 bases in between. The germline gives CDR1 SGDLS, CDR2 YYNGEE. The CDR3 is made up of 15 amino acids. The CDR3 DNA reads TGTGCCAGCAGCCGCGCCGTGACTAGCCAAGAGACCCAGTACTTC. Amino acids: CASSRAVTSQETQYF.

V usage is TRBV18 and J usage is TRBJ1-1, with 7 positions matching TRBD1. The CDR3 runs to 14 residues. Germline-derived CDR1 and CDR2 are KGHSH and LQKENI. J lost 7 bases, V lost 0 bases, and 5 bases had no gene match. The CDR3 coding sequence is TGTGCCAGCTCACCACCAGGGGGCAGAGTTGAAGCTTTCTTT. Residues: CASSPPGGRVEAFF.

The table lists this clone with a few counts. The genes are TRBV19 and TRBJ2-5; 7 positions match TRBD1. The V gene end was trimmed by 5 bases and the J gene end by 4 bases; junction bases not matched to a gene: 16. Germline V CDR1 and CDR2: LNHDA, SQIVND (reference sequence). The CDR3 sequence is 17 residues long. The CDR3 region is CASSPAIRDSRVETQYF. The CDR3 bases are TGTGCCAGTAGTCCGGCAATCCGGGACAGTCGCGTAGAGACCCAGTACTTC.

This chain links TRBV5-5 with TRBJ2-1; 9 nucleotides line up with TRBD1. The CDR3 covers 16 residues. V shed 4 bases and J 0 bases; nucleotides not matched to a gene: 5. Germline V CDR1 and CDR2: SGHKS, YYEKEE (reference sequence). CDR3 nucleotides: TGTGCCAGCAGCCTGACAGGGGGAGTCTCCTACAATGAGCAGTTCTTC. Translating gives CASSLTGGVSYNEQFF.

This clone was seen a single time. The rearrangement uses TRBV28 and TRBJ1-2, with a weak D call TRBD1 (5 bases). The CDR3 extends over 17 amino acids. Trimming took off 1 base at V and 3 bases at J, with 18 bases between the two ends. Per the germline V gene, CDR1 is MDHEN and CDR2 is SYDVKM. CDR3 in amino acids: CASSLSQTGRGDYGYTF. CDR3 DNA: TGTGCCAGCAGTTTATCTCAGACCGGCCGAGGGGACTATGGCTACACCTTC.

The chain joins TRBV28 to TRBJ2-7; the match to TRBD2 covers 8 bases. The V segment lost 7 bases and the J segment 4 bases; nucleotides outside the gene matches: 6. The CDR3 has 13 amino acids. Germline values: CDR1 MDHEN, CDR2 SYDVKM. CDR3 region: CASTQSGSYEQYF. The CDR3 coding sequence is TGTGCCAGCACCCAAAGCGGGAGTTACGAGCAGTACTTC.

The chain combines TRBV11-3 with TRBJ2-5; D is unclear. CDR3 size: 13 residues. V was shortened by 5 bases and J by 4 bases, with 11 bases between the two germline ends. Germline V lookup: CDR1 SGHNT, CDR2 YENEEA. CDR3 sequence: CASSPRLLETQYF. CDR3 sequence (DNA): TGTGCCAGCAGCCCCCGACTGCTAGAGACCCAGTACTTC.

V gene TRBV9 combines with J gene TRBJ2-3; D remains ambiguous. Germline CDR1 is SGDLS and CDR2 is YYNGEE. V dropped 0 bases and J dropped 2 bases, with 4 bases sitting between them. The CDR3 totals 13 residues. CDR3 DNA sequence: TGTGCCAGCAGCGTAGCCCTCACAGATACGCAGTATTTT. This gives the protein CASSVALTDTQYF.

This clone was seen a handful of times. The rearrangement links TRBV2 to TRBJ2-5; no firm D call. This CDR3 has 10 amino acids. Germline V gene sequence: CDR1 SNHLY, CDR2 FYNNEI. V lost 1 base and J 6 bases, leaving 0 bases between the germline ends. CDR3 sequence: CASSEETQYF. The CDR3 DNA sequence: TGTGCCAGCAGTGAAGAGACCCAGTACTTC.

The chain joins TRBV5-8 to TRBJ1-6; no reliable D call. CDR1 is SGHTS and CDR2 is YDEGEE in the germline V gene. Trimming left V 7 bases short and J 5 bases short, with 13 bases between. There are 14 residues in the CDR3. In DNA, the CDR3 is TGTGCCAGCGCATCCTACAGAGATAATTCACCCCTCCACTTT. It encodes CASASYRDNSPLHF.

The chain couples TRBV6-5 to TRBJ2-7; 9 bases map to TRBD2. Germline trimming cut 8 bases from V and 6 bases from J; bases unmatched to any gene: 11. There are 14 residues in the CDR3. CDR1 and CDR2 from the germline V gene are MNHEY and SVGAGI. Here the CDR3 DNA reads TGTGCCAGCCGGGCGGGACTAGCCACTGCCGAGCAGTACTTC. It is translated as CASRAGLATAEQYF.

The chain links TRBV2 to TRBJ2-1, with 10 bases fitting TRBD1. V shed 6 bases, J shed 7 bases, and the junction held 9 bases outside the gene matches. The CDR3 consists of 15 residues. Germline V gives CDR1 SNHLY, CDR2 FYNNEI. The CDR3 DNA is TGTGCCAGCAGCCCCCTTAGGACAGGGGGAAATGAGCAGTTCTTC. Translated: CASSPLRTGGNEQFF. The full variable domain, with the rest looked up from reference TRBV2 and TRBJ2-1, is EPEVTQTPSHQVTQMGQEVILRCVPISNHLYFYWYRQILGQKVEFLVSFYNNEISEKSEIFDDQFSVERPDGSNFTLKIRSTKLEDSAMYFCASSPLRTGGNEQFFGPGTRLTVL.

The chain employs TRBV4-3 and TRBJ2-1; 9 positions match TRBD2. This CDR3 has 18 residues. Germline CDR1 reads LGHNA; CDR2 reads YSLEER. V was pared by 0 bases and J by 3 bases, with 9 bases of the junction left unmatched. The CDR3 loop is CASSQDLASGTYYNEQFF. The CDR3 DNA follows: TGCGCCAGCAGCCAAGATCTGGCTAGCGGGACATACTACAATGAGCAGTTCTTC.

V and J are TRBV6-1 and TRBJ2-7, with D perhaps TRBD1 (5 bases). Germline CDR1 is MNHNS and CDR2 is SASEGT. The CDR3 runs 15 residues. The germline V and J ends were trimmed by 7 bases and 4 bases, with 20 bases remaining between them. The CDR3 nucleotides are TGTGCCAGCACCCTCCCCAGGGAACAGGCTTACGAGCAGTACTTC. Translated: CASTLPREQAYEQYF.

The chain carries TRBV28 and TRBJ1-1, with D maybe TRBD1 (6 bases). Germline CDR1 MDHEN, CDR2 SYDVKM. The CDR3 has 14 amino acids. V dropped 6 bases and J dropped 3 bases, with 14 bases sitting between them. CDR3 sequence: CASSTTGSYTEAFF. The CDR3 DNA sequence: TGTGCCAGCAGCACTACAGGGTCGTACACTGAAGCTTTCTTT.

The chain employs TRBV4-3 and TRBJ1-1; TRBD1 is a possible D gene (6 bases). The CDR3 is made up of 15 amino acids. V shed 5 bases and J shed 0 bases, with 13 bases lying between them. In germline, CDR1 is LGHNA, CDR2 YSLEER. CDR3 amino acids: CASSRTDLMNTEAFF. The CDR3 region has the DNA TGCGCCAGCAGCAGGACAGACCTCATGAACACTGAAGCTTTCTTT.

The CDR3 region has the DNA TGTGCCAGCAGGCCAGGTTTGACCGGGGAGCTGTTTTTT. Its translation is CASRPGLTGELFF. This chain uses TRBV6-1 with TRBJ2-2; D remains unclear. Deletions cut 6 bases from V and 5 bases from J, with 10 bases between. CDR3 length: 13 amino acids. CDR1 is MNHNS, CDR2 SASEGT, per germline.

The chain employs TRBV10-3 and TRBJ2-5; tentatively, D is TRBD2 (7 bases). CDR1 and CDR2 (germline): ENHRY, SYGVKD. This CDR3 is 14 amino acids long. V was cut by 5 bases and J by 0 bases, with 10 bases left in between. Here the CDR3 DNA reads TGTGCCATCAGTCGGGGGGCAGACCAAGAGACCCAGTACTTC. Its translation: CAISRGADQETQYF.

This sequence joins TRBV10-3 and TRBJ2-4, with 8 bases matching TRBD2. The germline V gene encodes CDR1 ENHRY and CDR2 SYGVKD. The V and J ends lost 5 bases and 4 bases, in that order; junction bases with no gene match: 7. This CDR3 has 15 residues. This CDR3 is CAISPPGGGKNIQYF. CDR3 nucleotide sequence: TGTGCCATCAGTCCCCCGGGGGGGGGAAAAAACATTCAGTACTTC.

CDR3: CASTSGLAYEQYF. The DNA for the CDR3 is TGTGCCAGCACCTCCGGCCTAGCCTACGAGCAGTACTTC. V usage is TRBV27 and J usage is TRBJ2-7; D gene unclear. This CDR3 spans 13 amino acids. Trimming shortened V by 7 bases and J by 2 bases, and 12 bases separated the two germline ends. In germline, CDR1 is MNHEY, CDR2 SMNVEV (reference sequence).

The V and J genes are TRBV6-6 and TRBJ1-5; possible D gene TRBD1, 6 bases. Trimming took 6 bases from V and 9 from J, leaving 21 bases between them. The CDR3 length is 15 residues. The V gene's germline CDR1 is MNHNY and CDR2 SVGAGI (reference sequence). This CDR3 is CASSPPDPTRGPQHF. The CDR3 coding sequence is TGTGCCAGCAGCCCACCCGACCCTACCAGGGGGCCCCAGCATTTT.

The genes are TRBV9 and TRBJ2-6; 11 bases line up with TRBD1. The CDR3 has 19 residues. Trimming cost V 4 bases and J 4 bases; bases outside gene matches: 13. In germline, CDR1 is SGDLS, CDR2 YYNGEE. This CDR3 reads CASSSPPGQGALGANVLTF. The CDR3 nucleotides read TGTGCCAGCAGCTCCCCACCAGGACAGGGGGCACTGGGGGCCAACGTCCTGACTTTC.

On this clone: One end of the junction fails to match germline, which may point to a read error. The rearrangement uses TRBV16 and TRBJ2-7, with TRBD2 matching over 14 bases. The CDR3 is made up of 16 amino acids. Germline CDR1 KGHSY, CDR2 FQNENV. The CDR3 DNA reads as TGTGCCAGCGAAAAGGGGTACCCCGGGACTAGCGGGAGTATGGACTTC. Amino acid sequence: CASEKGYPGTSGSMDF.

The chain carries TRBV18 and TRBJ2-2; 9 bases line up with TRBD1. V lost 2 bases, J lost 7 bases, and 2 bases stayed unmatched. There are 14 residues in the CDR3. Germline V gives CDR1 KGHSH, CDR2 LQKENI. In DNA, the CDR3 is TGTGCCAGCTCACCAGGGACAGGGTTCGGGGAGCTGTTTTTT. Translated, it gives CASSPGTGFGELFF.